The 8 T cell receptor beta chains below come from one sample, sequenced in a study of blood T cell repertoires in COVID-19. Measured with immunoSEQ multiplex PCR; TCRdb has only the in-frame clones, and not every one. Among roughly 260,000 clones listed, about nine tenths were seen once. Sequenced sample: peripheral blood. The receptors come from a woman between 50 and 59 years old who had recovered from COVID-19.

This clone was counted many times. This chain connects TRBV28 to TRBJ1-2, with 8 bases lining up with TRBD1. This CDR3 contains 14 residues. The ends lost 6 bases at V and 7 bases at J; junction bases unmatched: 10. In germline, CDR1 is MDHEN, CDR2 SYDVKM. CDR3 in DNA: TGTGCCAGCAGCCACGGTGGACAGGGCCGTGGCTACACCTTC. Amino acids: CASSHGGQGRGYTF.

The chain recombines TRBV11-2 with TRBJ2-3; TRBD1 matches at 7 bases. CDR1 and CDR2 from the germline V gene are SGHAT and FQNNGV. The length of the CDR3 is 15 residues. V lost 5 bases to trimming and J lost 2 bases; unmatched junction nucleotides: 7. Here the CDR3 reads CASSHYRGYTDTQYF. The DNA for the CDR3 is TGTGCCAGCAGCCACTACAGGGGATACACAGATACGCAGTATTTT. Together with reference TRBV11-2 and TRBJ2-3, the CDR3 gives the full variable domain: EAGVAQSPRYKIIEKRQSVAFWCNPISGHATLYWYQQILGQGPKLLIQFQNNGVVDDSQLPKDRFSAERLKGVDSTLKIQPAKLEDSAVYLCASSHYRGYTDTQYFGPGTRLTVL.

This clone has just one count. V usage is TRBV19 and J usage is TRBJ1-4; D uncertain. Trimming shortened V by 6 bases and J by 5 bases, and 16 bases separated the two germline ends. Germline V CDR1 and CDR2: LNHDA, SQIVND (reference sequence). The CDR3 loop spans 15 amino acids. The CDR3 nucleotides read TGTGCCAGTAGCCCCCCCGGGGTATTGAATGAAAAACTGTTTTTT. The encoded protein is CASSPPGVLNEKLFF.

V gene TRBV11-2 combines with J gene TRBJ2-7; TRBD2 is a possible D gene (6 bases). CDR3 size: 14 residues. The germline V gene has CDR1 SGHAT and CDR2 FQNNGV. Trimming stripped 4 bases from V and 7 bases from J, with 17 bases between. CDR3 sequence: CASSSSPSRGEQYF. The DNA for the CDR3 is TGTGCCAGCAGCTCTAGCCCGTCCCGGGGGGAGCAGTACTTC.

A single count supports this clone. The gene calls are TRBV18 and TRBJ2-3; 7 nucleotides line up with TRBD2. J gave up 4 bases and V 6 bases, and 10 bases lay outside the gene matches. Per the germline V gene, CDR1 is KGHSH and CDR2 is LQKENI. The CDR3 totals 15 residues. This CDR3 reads CASSPAGLGADTQYF. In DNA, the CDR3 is TGTGCCAGCTCCCCGGCCGGACTAGGGGCAGATACGCAGTATTTT.

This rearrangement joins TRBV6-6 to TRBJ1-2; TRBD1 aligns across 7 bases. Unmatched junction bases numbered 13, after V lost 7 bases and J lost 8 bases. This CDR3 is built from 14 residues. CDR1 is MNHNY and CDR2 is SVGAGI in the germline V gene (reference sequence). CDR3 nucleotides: TGTGCCAGCACCCCCCTGCGACAGGGCATCGGCTACACCTTC. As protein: CASTPLRQGIGYTF.

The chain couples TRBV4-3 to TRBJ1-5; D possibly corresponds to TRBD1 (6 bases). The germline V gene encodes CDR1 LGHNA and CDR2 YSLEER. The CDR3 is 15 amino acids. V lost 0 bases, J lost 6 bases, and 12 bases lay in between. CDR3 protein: CASSQDWGGLQPQHF. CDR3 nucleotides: TGCGCCAGCAGCCAAGATTGGGGGGGCCTTCAGCCCCAGCATTTT.

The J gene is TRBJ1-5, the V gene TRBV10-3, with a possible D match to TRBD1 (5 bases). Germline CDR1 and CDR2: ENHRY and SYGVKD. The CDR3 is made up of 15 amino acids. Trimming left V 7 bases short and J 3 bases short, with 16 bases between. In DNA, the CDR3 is TGTGCCATCAAGGACGGGCAAGGGGTCAATCAGCCCCAGCATTTT. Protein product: CAIKDGQGVNQPQHF.